Each of the 17 T cell receptor beta chains below was sequenced from the same sample in a study of T-cell memory formation after mild COVID-19. TCRdb processed the 5' RACE reads anew with MiXCR; each CDR3 protein has one entry. The sample includes around 110,000 distinct CDR3 sequences, approximately 17% of them seen just once. The sample consisted of PBMCs or a T cell subset sorted from them (not recorded which). These receptors were taken from an adult woman who had mild COVID-19 (a few samples of this study predate the infection). Cell type and time point are not known.

A few counts support this clonotype. The chain has TRBV20-1 and TRBJ1-4, with TRBD1 matching over 7 bases. In germline, CDR1 is DFQATT, CDR2 SNEGSKA (reference sequence). V dropped 0 bases and J dropped 6; count of bases not matched to a gene: 10. The CDR3 totals 16 residues. The CDR3 nucleotides read TGCAGTGCTAGAGATCAGGGCGGGACAGTTTATGAAAAACTGTTTTTT. This gives the protein CSARDQGGTVYEKLFF.

This clonotype was seen a few times. This chain links TRBV5-1 with TRBJ1-1; no clear D gene. The CDR3 loop spans 15 amino acids. V was cut by 0 bases and J by 1 base, with 10 bases left in between. Germline values: CDR1 SGHRS, CDR2 YFSETQ. The CDR3 nucleotides read TGCGCCAGCAGCTTGGATGGGAGGGCGAACACTGAAGCTTTCTTT. This encodes CASSLDGRANTEAFF.

This clonotype was picked up a small number of times. The gene calls are TRBV6-5 and TRBJ2-7; 15 bases are a match to TRBD2. V lost 0 bases to trimming and J lost 2 bases; unmatched junction nucleotides: 5. The CDR3 is 18 residues long. CDR1 is MNHEY, CDR2 SVGAGI, per germline. The CDR3 spells CASSYSWTSGRAPYEQYF. CDR3 DNA sequence: TGTGCCAGCAGTTACTCGTGGACTAGCGGGAGGGCCCCCTACGAGCAGTACTTC.

This clonotype was recorded a few times. The J gene is TRBJ2-3, the V gene TRBV7-6; 9 bases align to TRBD2. The V and J ends lost 6 bases and 1 base, in that order; junction bases with no gene match: 2. Germline assignment: CDR1 SGHVS and CDR2 FNYEAQ. There are 14 residues in the CDR3. For the CDR3, the DNA is TGTGCCAGCAGGGAGCGGGGGGGCACAGATACGCAGTATTTT. Encoded protein: CASRERGGTDTQYF.

This chain connects TRBV9 to TRBJ2-3; 7 bases are a match to TRBD1. Germline assignment: CDR1 SGDLS and CDR2 YYNGEE. V lost 4 bases to trimming and J lost 0 bases; unmatched junction nucleotides: 8. The length of the CDR3 is 16 residues. The CDR3 region is CASSPRQGTSTDTQYF. CDR3 bases: TGTGCCAGCAGCCCGAGACAGGGCACTAGCACAGATACGCAGTATTTT.

The chain couples TRBV6-6 to TRBJ1-3; 7 bases agree with TRBD1. Germline assignment: CDR1 MNHNY and CDR2 SVGAGI (reference sequence). This CDR3 spans 16 amino acids. V shed 2 bases, J shed 1 base, and the junction held 5 bases outside the gene matches. CDR3 loop: CASSYLTGVSGNTIYF. The DNA for the CDR3 is TGTGCCAGCAGTTACCTTACAGGGGTATCTGGAAACACCATATATTTT.

This clonotype was seen many times. The rearrangement links TRBV14 to TRBJ2-7; D is undetermined. Deletions cut 1 base from V and 4 bases from J, with 5 bases between. The CDR3 loop spans 12 amino acids. Germline CDR1 is SGHDN and CDR2 is FVKESK. CDR3 DNA sequence: TGTGCCAGCAGCCAAGGCGTTTACGAGCAGTACTTC. Translated, it gives CASSQGVYEQYF. The complete variable domain, with remaining parts taken from reference TRBV14 and TRBJ2-7, reads EAGVTQFPSHSVIEKGQTVTLRCDPISGHDNLYWYRRVMGKEIKFLLHFVKESKQDESGMPNNRFLAERTGGTYSTLKVQPAELEDSGVYFCASSQGVYEQYFGPGTRLTVT.

This clonotype came up a few times. In nucleotides, the CDR3 is TGTGCCAGCAGTTACCTCACAATGGCAGACTCCTACGAGCAGTACTTC. As protein: CASSYLTMADSYEQYF. The rearrangement links TRBV6-5 to TRBJ2-7; D call uncertain. This CDR3 comprises 16 residues. Germline-derived CDR1 and CDR2 are MNHEY and SVGAGI. Between the trimmed V and J ends, which lost 2 bases and 0 bases, there was a span of 14 bases.

The chain combines TRBV5-5 with TRBJ2-6, with no clear D. Germline V gene lookup returns CDR1 SGHKS and CDR2 YYEKEE (reference sequence). The V and J ends lost 0 bases and 2 bases respectively, with 3 bases between them. The CDR3 totals 14 residues. The CDR3 loop is CASSLGTGANVLTF. As DNA, the CDR3 is TGTGCCAGCAGCTTGGGTACTGGGGCCAACGTCCTGACTTTC.

This clonotype was counted many times. The J gene is TRBJ2-5, the V gene TRBV20-1; unclear D gene. V was shortened by 6 bases and J by 4 bases, with 12 bases between the two germline ends. Germline assignment: CDR1 DFQATT and CDR2 SNEGSKA (reference sequence). The CDR3 is 12 residues long. CDR3: CSATNRRETQYF. Written as DNA, the CDR3 is TGCAGTGCGACCAACCGAAGAGAGACCCAGTACTTC.

This clonotype was seen a single time. J is TRBJ2-7 and V is TRBV20-1, with D perhaps TRBD1 (6 bases). CDR3 size: 14 residues. V was pared by 3 bases and J by 5 bases, with 17 bases between. Germline V gives CDR1 DFQATT, CDR2 SNEGSKA (reference sequence). CDR3: CSASPTQGRDEQYF. The CDR3 region has the DNA TGCAGTGCTAGTCCCACACAGGGTCGCGACGAGCAGTACTTC.

This clonotype was detected a few times. V usage is TRBV28 and J usage is TRBJ2-1; 10 positions agree with TRBD2. V was pared by 4 bases and J by 4 bases, with 7 bases of the junction left unmatched. The CDR3 loop spans 16 amino acids. Germline V gives CDR1 MDHEN, CDR2 SYDVKM. CDR3 in amino acids: CASSSPSGGAYNEQFF. The CDR3 DNA reads TGTGCCAGCAGTTCACCCAGCGGGGGGGCTTACAATGAGCAGTTCTTC.

This rearrangement joins TRBV6-1 to TRBJ2-3; D gene ambiguous. The CDR3 loop spans 12 amino acids. Germline V gene sequence: CDR1 MNHNS, CDR2 SASEGT. Trimming cost V 6 bases and J 4 bases, with 8 bases left between them. DNA for the CDR3: TGTGCCAGCAGGATTCTCGCAGATACGCAGTATTTT. Translation gives CASRILADTQYF.

The chain carries TRBV7-9 and TRBJ2-7; 7 bases fit TRBD1. The CDR3 has 15 amino acids. The germline CDR1 and CDR2 sequences are SEHNR and FQNEAQ (reference sequence). V was clipped by 4 bases and J by 6 bases; unmatched bases: 12. In nucleotides, the CDR3 is TGTGCCAGCAGCTCTCTGACAGGGATAAGCGCCGAGCAGTACTTC. Translated, it gives CASSSLTGISAEQYF.

This clonotype was recorded once. This rearrangement joins TRBV9 to TRBJ2-5, with no clear D. Trimming took 4 bases from V and 5 from J, leaving 24 bases between them. The CDR3 loop spans 17 amino acids. In germline, CDR1 is SGDLS, CDR2 YYNGEE. CDR3 nucleotides: TGTGCCAGCAGCCATACAACTAAGGGCCTCCCAGGCGAGACCCAGTACTTC. As protein: CASSHTTKGLPGETQYF. The full variable domain, completed using reference TRBV9 and TRBJ2-5, is DSGVTQTPKHLITATGQRVTLRCSPRSGDLSVYWYQQSLDQGLQFLIQYYNGEERAKGNILERFSAQQFPDLHSELNLSSLELGDSALYFCASSHTTKGLPGETQYFGPGTRLLVL.

The genes are TRBV12-3 or TRBV12-4 and TRBJ2-5, with 16 positions matching TRBD2. CDR3 length: 16 residues. J gave up 5 bases and V 7 bases, and 7 bases lay outside the gene matches. CDR3 bases: TGTGCCAGCAAAGGGACTAGCGGGGGGGCCGTGGAGACCCAGTACTTC. Translating it yields CASKGTSGGAVETQYF.

The chain has TRBV4-1 and TRBJ1-1; D remains unclear. The V end lost 2 bases, the J end lost 1 base, and 11 bases lay between the germline ends. Germline CDR1 is MGHRA and CDR2 is YSYEKL. This CDR3 is built from 15 residues. The CDR3 DNA is TGCGCCAGCAGCCAACGAGAAGGCGGGAACACTGAAGCTTTCTTT. Its translation: CASSQREGGNTEAFF.